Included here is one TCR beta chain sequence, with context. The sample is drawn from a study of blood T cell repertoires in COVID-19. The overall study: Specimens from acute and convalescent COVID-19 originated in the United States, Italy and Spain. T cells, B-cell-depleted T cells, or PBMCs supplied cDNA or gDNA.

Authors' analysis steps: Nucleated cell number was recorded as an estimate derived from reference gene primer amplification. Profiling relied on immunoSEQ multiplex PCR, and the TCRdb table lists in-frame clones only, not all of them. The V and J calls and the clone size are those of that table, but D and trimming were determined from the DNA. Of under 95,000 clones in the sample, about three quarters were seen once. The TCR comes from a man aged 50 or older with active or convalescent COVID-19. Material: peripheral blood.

CDR3 protein: CASDAGLGSYNEQFF. In nucleotides, the CDR3 is TGTGCCAGTGATGCCGGACTAGGCTCCTACAATGAGCAGTTCTTC. The rearrangement uses TRBV2 and TRBJ2-1; 7 nucleotides agree with TRBD2. Germline CDR1 and CDR2: SNHLY and FYNNEI. The CDR3 runs to 15 residues. With 9 bases clipped from V and 0 bases from J, the junction kept 8 bases outside the gene matches.